Listed below are T cell receptor beta chains from one sample, sequenced in a study of cytomegalovirus exposure and HLA in healthy donors. Libraries were prepared by immunoSEQ multiplex PCR; TCRdb keeps only in-frame clonotypes and omits some of them. Recorded for this sample: approximately 180,000 clones. The sequenced sample consisted of PBMCs. Receptor source: a man in his thirties or forties in good health and CMV-seronegative. The CDR3 runs from the conserved cysteine through the conserved F or W. A D gene is named only where the DNA matches it firmly.

D gene	V gene	J gene	CDR3 DNA	CDR3 protein
TRBD1	TRBV5-8	TRBJ2-3	TGTGCCAGCAGCGAGGGACAGGGCACAGATACGCAGTATTTT	CASSEGQGTDTQYF
TRBD1	TRBV18	TRBJ1-5	TGTGCCAGCTCCCACGACAGGGGGCCTCAGCCCCAGCATTTT	CASSHDRGPQPQHF
TRBD2	TRBV10-1	TRBJ2-1	TGCGCCAGCAGTGAAGGCCTCGGATATAGCGGGAGGGAGCAGTTCTTC	CASSEGLGYSGREQFF
NA	TRBV5-4	TRBJ2-3	TGTGCCAGCAGCAGTCAGGGAAGCACAGATACGCAGTATTTT	CASSSQGSTDTQYF
NA	TRBV11-3	TRBJ1-1	TGTGCCAGCAGCTTAGCGGAGTTGGCCCAAGGCCCAGCTTTCTTT	CASSLAELAQGPAFF
TRBD1	TRBV9	TRBJ1-2	TGTGCCAGCAGCGCCCGGGACAGGGGCACCAACTATGGCTACACCTTC	CASSARDRGTNYGYTF
TRBD1	TRBV19	TRBJ1-4	TGTGCCAGTAGTCCAGGGACAGGGGATGAAAAACTGTTTTTT	CASSPGTGDEKLFF
NA	TRBV6-6	TRBJ2-3	TGTGCCAGCAGCTCCGGGACTAGCACAGATACGCAGTATTTT	CASSSGTSTDTQYF
TRBD2	TRBV7-9	TRBJ2-7	TGTGCCAGCAGCCCTCGGGACTACCTCGAGCAGTACTTC	CASSPRDYLEQYF
TRBD1	TRBV7-2	TRBJ2-7	TGTGCCAGCAGCTTACAGGGGGCACTTTACGGGGGCTACGAGCAGTACTTC	CASSLQGALYGGYEQYF
TRBD1	TRBV28	TRBJ2-6	TGTGCCAGCAAAATCCGGGACAGCCGTCCTGGGGCCAACGTCCTGACTTTC	CASKIRDSRPGANVLTF
NA	TRBV7-6	TRBJ1-6	TGTGCCAGCAGCGGTGCGGAGTCCTATAATTCACCCCTCCACTTT	CASSGAESYNSPLHF
NA	TRBV5-1	TRBJ1-4	TGCGCCAGCAGCGTATCGGGGGGCGCGAGGGGTAGTGAAAAACTGTTTTTT	CASSVSGGARGSEKLFF